This T cell receptor (beta chain) appears in the sequencing data of a study of Ad26.COV2.S vaccination and SARS-CoV-2 variants. Assay: immunoSEQ multiplex PCR; the TCRdb copy retains only in-frame clones and omits some. The data hold nearly 400,000 clones, with 70% to 90% observed a single time. The treatment here: approximately 18 received Ad26.COV2.S at low or high dose, single or two shots; about 5 received placebo; per-sample allocation not given. At day 63 after the first vaccine or placebo injection, samples were drawn. It was Wuhan-strain SARS-CoV-2 spike that the Ad26 vaccine vector expressed. This CDR3 is built from 14 residues. Germline CDR1 reads LNHDA; CDR2 reads SQIVND (reference sequence). The V end lost 6 bases, the J end lost 2 bases, and 11 bases lay between the germline ends.

This TCR derives from a person between 18 and 59 years old who received the Ad26.COV2.S COVID-19 vaccine or a placebo. V gene TRBV19 combines with J gene TRBJ1-5, with a tentative D call TRBD1 (6 bases). This specimen consisted of peripheral blood, obtained in a trial of Ad26.COV2.S vaccine versus placebo. Written as DNA, the CDR3 is TGTGCCAGTAGGCTACAGGGTGGCAATCAGCCCCAGCATTTT. It is translated as CASRLQGGNQPQHF.